This TCR beta chain was sequenced for a study of technical replicates of blood from several donors. Libraries were prepared by immunoSEQ multiplex PCR; TCRdb keeps only in-frame clonotypes and omits some of them. The sample includes 60,000 or so clones, around nine tenths of them seen just once. Sequencing was done on a sample of PBMCs. The sequence derives from a human donor in good health. Some clones in this sample may be carry-over from other donors' samples.

This CDR3 is CASSYGLLKHGYTF. CDR3 DNA sequence: TGTGCCAGCAGTTACGGCCTCCTGAAACATGGCTACACCTTC. The rearrangement links TRBV6-5 to TRBJ1-2; unclear D gene. Per the germline V gene, CDR1 is MNHEY and CDR2 is SVGAGI. The CDR3 extends over 14 amino acids. Trimming took off 2 bases at V and 6 bases at J, with 13 bases between the two ends.